The TCR beta chain under discussion was sequenced for a study of T cell responses to AZD1222 COVID-19 vaccine. Assay used: immunoSEQ multiplex PCR; TCRdb lists only in-frame clones, some missing. This table holds 70,000 to 95,000 clones, 85% to 90% found once. This CDR3 contains 16 residues. J gave up 0 bases and V 4 bases, and 8 bases lay outside the gene matches. Looked up from germline, CDR1 is MGHRA and CDR2 is YSYEKL. This clone was recorded once. The source was peripheral blood, collected 28 days after the second AZD1222 dose. The rearrangement uses TRBV4-1 and TRBJ1-1; 7 bases line up with TRBD1. This receptor was obtained from an adult who received the AZD1222 COVID-19 vaccine. The CDR3 nucleotides are TGCGCCAGCAGCCTCTGGGCAGGGGGTTTGAACACTGAAGCTTTCTTT. This codes for CASSLWAGGLNTEAFF.